This paragraph reports one T cell receptor (beta chain). The sample belongs to a study of PD-L1 blockade in urothelial cancer. About the research overall: A median of approximately 140,000 T cells was found in the blood samples.

This CDR3 spans 14 amino acids. Germline-derived CDR1 and CDR2 are KGHSH and LQKENI. Losses at the gene ends were 4 bases for V and 4 bases for J; bases not matched to a gene: 3. Data came from immunoSEQ multiplex PCR; TCRdb stores just in-frame clones and leaves some out. The sample includes roughly 20,000 clones, about 86% seen only once; the top ten take more than 3.5%. The TCR originated in a man in his forties or fifties with urothelial cancer. Sequencing used PBMCs, obtained around atezolizumab (anti-PD-L1) treatment. The V call is TRBV18, the J call TRBJ1-3; 8 bases are a match to TRBD1. The CDR3 sequence is CASSLDRAGNTIYF. The CDR3 coding sequence is TGTGCCAGCTCACTGGACAGGGCCGGAAACACCATATATTTT.